This TCR beta chain was profiled in a study of T cells in tumors after PD-1 blockade. Across the study: Patients had no prior checkpoint blockade, systemic immunosuppressants, or anti-cancer therapy within 4 weeks. Treatment was either pembrolizumab 200 mg every 3 weeks or cemiplimab 350 mg every 2 weeks.

Sequencing used immunoSEQ multiplex PCR; TCRdb keeps in-frame clones, though not all of them. Seen here are over 60,000 clones, approximately 79% observed once, and the top ten hold approximately 4.5%. The CDR3 is made up of 16 amino acids. Germline V gene sequence: CDR1 LGHNA, CDR2 YNFKEQ. Trimming cost V 0 bases and J 6 bases; bases outside gene matches: 3. The material was PBMCs, obtained after anti-PD-1 treatment. This receptor was identified in a human donor with basal cell carcinoma. V usage is TRBV4-2 and J usage is TRBJ2-1; 12 nucleotides line up with TRBD2. The CDR3 loop reads CASSQETSGGSNEQFF. CDR3 coding DNA: TGTGCCAGCAGCCAAGAAACTAGCGGGGGGAGCAATGAGCAGTTCTTC.